This T cell receptor beta chain was documented in a study of blood T cell repertoires in COVID-19. The protocol was immunoSEQ multiplex PCR, while the TCRdb copy is restricted to in-frame clones and leaves out a portion. The sample carries some 670,000 clones, more than 80% recorded once. This CDR3 has 13 amino acids. Trimming shortened V by 4 bases and J by 3 bases, and 13 bases separated the two germline ends. Germline V CDR1 and CDR2: DFQATT, SNEGSKA (reference sequence). This receptor was obtained from a woman between 18 and 29 years old with acute or convalescent COVID-19. The chain combines TRBV20-1 with TRBJ2-7, with D possibly TRBD1 on 6 matching bases. Source material: peripheral blood. For the CDR3, the DNA is TGCAGTGCTATTGACAGGTTATTCTACGAGCAGTACTTC. Amino acids: CSAIDRLFYEQYF.